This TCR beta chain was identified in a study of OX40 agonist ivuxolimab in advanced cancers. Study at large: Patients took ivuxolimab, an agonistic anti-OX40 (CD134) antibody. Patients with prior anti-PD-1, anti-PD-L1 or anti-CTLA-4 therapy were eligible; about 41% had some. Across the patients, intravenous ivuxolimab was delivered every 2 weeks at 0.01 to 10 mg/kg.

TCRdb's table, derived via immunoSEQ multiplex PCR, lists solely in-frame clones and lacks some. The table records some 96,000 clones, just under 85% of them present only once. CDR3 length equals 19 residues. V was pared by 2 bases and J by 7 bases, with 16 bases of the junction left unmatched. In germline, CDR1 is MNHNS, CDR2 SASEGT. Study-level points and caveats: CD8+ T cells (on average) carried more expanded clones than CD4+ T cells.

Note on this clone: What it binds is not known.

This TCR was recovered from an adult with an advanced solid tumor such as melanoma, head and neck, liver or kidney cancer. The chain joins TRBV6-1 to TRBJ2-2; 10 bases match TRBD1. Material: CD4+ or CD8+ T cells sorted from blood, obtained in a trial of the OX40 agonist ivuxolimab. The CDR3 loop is CASSELVHFGTGVGGELFF. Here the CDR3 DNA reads TGTGCCAGCAGTGAATTGGTTCACTTCGGGACAGGGGTTGGCGGGGAGCTGTTTTTT.